What follows are 8 T cell receptor beta chains derived from one specimen sequenced in a study of blood T cell repertoires in COVID-19. Sequencing was performed with immunoSEQ multiplex PCR; in TCRdb, only in-frame clones are kept and a portion is missing. Of 250,000 to 350,000 clones in the sample, about 85% are singletons; the top ten hold 4% to 5%. Sequencing was performed on peripheral blood. Receptors were obtained from a woman between 50 and 59 years old with active or convalescent COVID-19.

This clone has more than one count but fewer than ten. This rearrangement joins TRBV28 to TRBJ2-1; the match to TRBD2 covers 14 bases. V dropped 5 bases and J dropped 7; count of bases not matched to a gene: 1. The germline CDR1 and CDR2 sequences are MDHEN and SYDVKM. This CDR3 has 14 amino acids. The CDR3 DNA reads as TGTGCCAGCAGTGGGACTAGCGGGAGAAATGAGCAGTTCTTC. Translation gives CASSGTSGRNEQFF.

The V and J genes are TRBV28 and TRBJ2-4; D call uncertain. CDR3 length: 14 residues. CDR1 and CDR2 from the germline V gene are MDHEN and SYDVKM. The ends were cut back, 3 bases at V and 6 bases at J, with 12 bases in the middle. CDR3 in DNA: TGTGCCAGCAGTTTGGGTCACAGCCGAAACATTCAGTACTTC. Protein product: CASSLGHSRNIQYF.

This rearrangement joins TRBV28 to TRBJ1-5; 7 nucleotides align to TRBD1. The germline V gene encodes CDR1 MDHEN and CDR2 SYDVKM. V lost 10 bases and J lost 11; bases outside the gene matches: 20. This CDR3 is built from 15 residues. The CDR3 loop reads CAIQNRQGGLRAQHF. CDR3 nucleotide sequence: TGTGCCATCCAGAATAGACAGGGTGGCCTCAGGGCCCAGCATTTT.

The rearrangement joins TRBV6-6 to TRBJ1-1, with 9 bases that match TRBD1. Germline V lookup: CDR1 MNHNY, CDR2 SVGAGI (reference sequence). V lost 6 bases, J lost 0 bases, and 5 bases stayed unmatched. The CDR3 is 15 residues long. In nucleotides, the CDR3 is TGTGCCAGCAGCCAGGGACAGGGATTGAACACTGAAGCTTTCTTT. This translates into CASSQGQGLNTEAFF.

This chain connects TRBV11-2 to TRBJ1-1; the D gene is possibly TRBD1 (5 bases). The CDR3 totals 15 residues. Trimming left V 3 bases short and J 1 base short, with 12 bases between. Looked up from germline, CDR1 is SGHAT and CDR2 is FQNNGV. The CDR3 region is CASSFGGAGNTEAFF. CDR3 DNA: TGTGCCAGCAGCTTCGGAGGGGCCGGGAACACTGAAGCTTTCTTT.

J is TRBJ1-2 and V is TRBV9, with D hard to call. This CDR3 spans 18 amino acids. Trimming stripped 0 bases from V and 3 bases from J, with 21 bases between. Looked up from germline, CDR1 is SGDLS and CDR2 is YYNGEE. CDR3: CASSVDPKSSRTHYGYTF. CDR3 coding DNA: TGTGCCAGCAGCGTAGACCCGAAAAGTTCCAGGACTCACTATGGCTACACCTTC.

This clone was seen at least ten times. The chain recombines TRBV3-1 (or the pseudogene TRBV3-2) with TRBJ1-2; 8 bases are a match to TRBD1. J was trimmed by 2 bases and V by 7 bases; bases with no gene match: 6. CDR3 size: 14 residues. Germline values: CDR1 LGHDT, CDR2 YNNKEL (reference sequence). The CDR3, as DNA: TGTGCCAGCACTCCTAGGACAGGGAACTATGGCTACACCTTC. Protein product: CASTPRTGNYGYTF.

The chain uses TRBV5-1 and TRBJ1-2, with 8 positions matching TRBD1. This CDR3 contains 16 residues. Trimming removed 0 bases from V and 4 bases from J; junction bases left unmatched: 8. Germline CDR1 reads SGHRS; CDR2 reads YFSETQ. The CDR3 sequence is CASSLVRQGKGYGYTF. CDR3 coding DNA: TGCGCCAGCAGCTTGGTACGACAGGGGAAGGGCTATGGCTACACCTTC.